The clone carrying this TCR beta chain turned up a few times. What it binds is not known. Germline CDR1 reads LGHNA; CDR2 reads YSLEER. The CDR3 totals 15 residues. With V trimmed by 3 bases and J by 6 bases, 9 bases remained unmatched. Production of TCR cDNA was by 5'RACE template switching, which also added a universal primer site and UMIs. A single record per CDR3 protein comes from TCRdb applying MiXCR to the 5' RACE reads. This sample has about 320,000 distinct CDR3 sequences, with about 10% found just once. This specimen comes from a study of T cells after yellow fever vaccination. Study details: Libraries from low-cell-number fractions were prepared with the SMART-Seq v4 Ultra Low Input RNA kit.

General observations from the study: Only a minor proportion of clonotypes was detected across both CD4 and CD8 compartments. Bulk-population clonotypes that are abundant could appear as contaminants in FACS-sorted repertoires.

Sequencing was performed on CD4+ T cells sorted from PBMCs, taken 45 days after the yellow fever booster vaccination. The sequence came from a man aged 18 to 30 who received the YFV17D yellow fever vaccine. The chain links TRBV4-3 to TRBJ1-1; 8 bases match TRBD1. The CDR3 loop reads CASSHLQGQAAEAFF. CDR3 bases: TGCGCCAGCAGCCACCTACAGGGACAGGCAGCTGAAGCTTTCTTT.